One sample yielded the 13 T cell receptor beta chains listed below, sequenced in a study of beta chain features in type 1 diabetes. Overall study findings and caveats: Type 1 diabetes patients showed a moderate but significant shortening of TCRB CDR3s in all four CD4+ subsets.

All of the isolated RNA was reverse transcribed, so expressed TCRB transcripts were sequenced. Sequenced by immunoSEQ multiplex PCR; TCRdb stores in-frame clones only, minus some. The sample records about 650,000 clones, around an eighth being singletons. These receptors' targets are unknown. Sequencing was carried out using naive CD4+ T cells from blood. All receptors derive from a man aged 25-40 years with type 1 diabetes.

This clone was found a few times. This chain joins TRBV6-5 and TRBJ2-7; D tentatively fits TRBD1 or TRBD2 (5 bases each). V was clipped by 6 bases and J by 1 base, with 16 bases between them. The CDR3 length is 15 residues. Germline V gives CDR1 MNHEY, CDR2 SVGAGI. CDR3 sequence: CASRPPGPRSYEQYF. The DNA for the CDR3 is TGTGCCAGCAGGCCACCGGGACCGAGATCCTACGAGCAGTACTTC.

This clone has only a few counts. The V and J genes are TRBV30 and TRBJ1-4, with TRBD1 as a possible D gene (6 bases). Germline-derived CDR1 and CDR2 are GTSNPN and SVGIG (reference sequence). The CDR3 has 14 amino acids. Trimming shortened V by 0 bases and J by 7 bases, and 12 bases separated the two germline ends. The CDR3 sequence is CAWSVPAGVEKLFF. The CDR3, as DNA: TGTGCCTGGAGTGTACCGGCAGGGGTTGAAAAACTGTTTTTT. The full variable domain, its missing parts supplied by reference TRBV30 and TRBJ1-4, is SQTIHQWPATLVQPVGSPLSLECTVEGTSNPNLYWYRQAAGRGLQLLFYSVGIGQISSEVPQNLSASRPQDRQFILSSKKLLLSDSGFYLCAWSVPAGVEKLFFGSGTQLSVL.

The gene calls are TRBV29-1 and TRBJ1-5; D is ambiguous. The CDR3 loop spans 13 amino acids. V lost 4 bases and J 3 bases, leaving 10 bases between the germline ends. Germline lookup yields CDR1 SQVTM and CDR2 ANQGSEA. The CDR3 protein is CSVGRSYNQPQHF. The CDR3 coding sequence is TGCAGCGTTGGTCGGAGCTACAATCAGCCCCAGCATTTT.

This clone came up a few times. The gene calls are TRBV7-2 and TRBJ2-7, with no clear D. Germline CDR1 is SGHTA and CDR2 is FQGNSA. Trimming stripped 6 bases from V and 4 bases from J, with 13 bases between. The CDR3 runs 13 residues. The DNA of the CDR3 is TGTGCCAGCAGATCCCCGGCGGAATACGAGCAGTACTTC. It translates to CASRSPAEYEQYF.

This clone was counted only a few times. This chain uses TRBV7-2 with TRBJ2-7, with D uncertain. The CDR3 runs to 14 residues. The germline CDR1 and CDR2 sequences are SGHTA and FQGNSA. Trimming removed 5 bases at V and 0 bases at J, with 11 bases between. DNA of the CDR3: TGTGCCAGCAGCCCCGTGGTTAGCTCCTACGAGCAGTACTTC. This gives the protein CASSPVVSSYEQYF. Full variable domain (remainder filled in from reference TRBV7-2 and TRBJ2-7): GAGVSQSPSNKVTEKGKDVELRCDPISGHTALYWYRQSLGQGLEFLIYFQGNSAPDKSGLPSDRFSAERTGGSVSTLTIQRTQQEDSAVYLCASSPVVSSYEQYFGPGTRLTVT.

The rearrangement links TRBV4-2 to TRBJ2-1; 14 bases fit TRBD2. Trimming cost V 4 bases and J 8 bases; bases outside gene matches: 7. This CDR3 spans 16 amino acids. Germline V CDR1 and CDR2: LGHNA, YNFKEQ. CDR3 sequence (DNA): TGTGCCAGCAGCCGACGACTAGCGGGGGGGTCGGATGAGCAGTTCTTC. It yields the protein CASSRRLAGGSDEQFF.

This sequence joins TRBV7-8 and TRBJ2-1; perhaps D is TRBD1 or TRBD2 (5 bases each). Trimming removed 4 bases at V and 2 bases at J, with 9 bases between. This CDR3 has 14 amino acids. Germline values: CDR1 SGHVS, CDR2 FQNEAQ. The CDR3 DNA reads as TGTGCCAGCAGCTCAAGGGACCCCTACAATGAGCAGTTCTTC. This gives the protein CASSSRDPYNEQFF.

This clone was seen a handful of times. V is TRBV15 and J is TRBJ2-5; D is perhaps TRBD2 (5 bases). The length of the CDR3 is 13 residues. V lost 3 bases and J lost 5, with 10 bases in between. From germline, CDR1 is LNHNV and CDR2 YYDKDF (reference sequence). The CDR3 bases are TGTGCCACCAGCAGGAAATCGGGGGAGACCCAGTACTTC. Its protein product is CATSRKSGETQYF.

This clone has a handful of counts. The chain couples TRBV10-3 to TRBJ2-5, with D uncertain. Germline V gene sequence: CDR1 ENHRY, CDR2 SYGVKD. There are 12 residues in the CDR3. Deletions cut 2 bases from V and 5 bases from J, with 6 bases between. CDR3 in DNA: TGTGCCATCAGTGAGAATAGGGAGACCCAGTACTTC. Translated, it gives CAISENRETQYF.

This clone has a handful of counts. This CDR3 is CASSALGGGTDTQYF. Written as DNA, the CDR3 is TGTGCCAGCAGTGCCCTAGGTGGGGGCACAGATACGCAGTATTTT. The chain links TRBV6-6 to TRBJ2-3; D gene unclear. Germline CDR1 reads MNHNY; CDR2 reads SVGAGI (reference sequence). The CDR3 is 15 residues long. V was clipped by 5 bases and J by 1 base, with 13 bases between them.

With respect to this clone: Mismatch with germline at one junction end may stem from a read error. The rearrangement links TRBV7-7 to TRBJ1-4; D gene ambiguous. The CDR3 sequence is 13 residues long. Germline CDR1 reads SSHAT; CDR2 reads FNYEAQ (reference sequence). CDR3 amino acids: CASSSERGEKLFF. CDR3 nucleotide sequence: TGTGCTAGCAGCTCCGAAAGAGGGGAAAAACTGTTTTTT. The complete variable domain, with remaining parts taken from reference TRBV7-7 and TRBJ1-4, reads GAGVSQSPRYKVTKRGQDVTLRCDPISSHATLYWYQQALGQGPEFLTYFNYEAQPDKSGLPSDRFSAERPEGSISTLTIQRTEQRDSAMYRCASSSERGEKLFFGSGTQLSVL.

In this sample, this clone turned up a few times. This chain joins TRBV7-2 and TRBJ2-2; D is perhaps TRBD1 or TRBD2 (5 bases each). The CDR3 runs 12 residues. Trimming stripped 4 bases from V and 5 bases from J, with 5 bases between. Germline CDR1 is SGHTA and CDR2 is FQGNSA. Written as DNA, the CDR3 is TGTGCCAGCAGCTGGGGGACCGGGGAGCTGTTTTTT. Its translation: CASSWGTGELFF.

The chain's CDR3 is CASSPWTGGYEQYF. CDR3 nucleotides: TGCGCCAGCAGCCCCTGGACAGGGGGCTACGAGCAGTACTTC. The chain is built from TRBV5-1 and TRBJ2-7; 10 nucleotides agree with TRBD1. CDR3 length equals 14 residues. In germline, CDR1 is SGHRS, CDR2 YFSETQ. The V segment lost 4 bases and the J segment 3 bases; nucleotides outside the gene matches: 4.